The 3 T cell receptor beta chains reported below all come from one sample, sequenced in a study of blood T cells in healthy people across ages. Primers used in a second PCR of roughly 7 to 12 cycles were a sample-barcoded 5' primer and a J-beta primer mix. A single record per CDR3 protein comes from TCRdb applying MiXCR to the 5' RACE reads. The data contain about 1 million distinct CDR3 sequences, roughly 45% of them singletons. The material sequenced was blood. Source of these receptors: an older woman in good health.

This clonotype was detected a few times. The V gene is TRBV28, the J gene TRBJ2-7; 8 bases match TRBD2. This CDR3 contains 15 residues. V was clipped by 4 bases and J by 5 bases; unmatched bases: 10. Germline CDR1 is MDHEN and CDR2 is SYDVKM. The CDR3: CASSSPGTRRDEQYF. Here the CDR3 DNA reads TGTGCCAGCAGTTCCCCCGGGACTAGGCGCGACGAGCAGTACTTC.

There are many counts of this clonotype. V and J are TRBV20-1 and TRBJ1-2; no definite D call. V was pared by 0 bases and J by 5 bases, with 13 bases between. Germline V gene lookup returns CDR1 DFQATT and CDR2 SNEGSKA (reference sequence). The CDR3 runs to 14 residues. The CDR3: CSARDRSVPYGYTF. For the CDR3, the DNA is TGCAGTGCTAGAGATCGGTCAGTACCGTATGGCTACACCTTC.

In its sample, this clonotype was seen once. The chain recombines TRBV7-9 with TRBJ1-4; possible D gene TRBD1, 5 bases. V was shortened by 4 bases and J by 8 bases, with 14 bases between the two germline ends. Per germline, CDR1 SEHNR and CDR2 FQNEAQ (reference sequence). The CDR3 is 14 residues long. In nucleotides, the CDR3 is TGTGCCAGCAGCTCGCAGGGTCTAGAGGAAAAACTGTTTTTT. Translating gives CASSSQGLEEKLFF.